A single sample is the source of the 8 T cell receptor beta chains below, sequenced in a study of blood T cell repertoires in COVID-19. This table comes from immunoSEQ multiplex PCR, and its TCRdb copy is limited to in-frame clones, with some not included. Of roughly 52,000 clones in the sample, more than 70% were seen once. Sequenced sample: peripheral blood. The receptors originated from a woman over 75 with acute or convalescent COVID-19.

CDR3 loop: CASSPGGTDTQYF. The CDR3 DNA sequence: TGTGCCAGCAGCCCCGGAGGCACAGATACGCAGTATTTT. The V gene is TRBV7-2, the J gene TRBJ2-3; D gene uncertain. Germline CDR1 and CDR2: SGHTA and FQGNSA. The CDR3 runs 13 residues. Trimming took 5 bases from V and 1 from J, leaving 7 bases between them.

CDR3: CASSTTGLGGYGYTF. The CDR3 region has the DNA TGTGCCAGCAGTACAACAGGCCTGGGAGGCTATGGCTACACCTTC. The V gene is TRBV6-6, the J gene TRBJ1-2; D may be TRBD1 (5 bases). CDR1 and CDR2 (germline): MNHNY, SVGAGI (reference sequence). The CDR3 is 15 amino acids. Trimming took 5 bases from V and 4 from J, leaving 17 bases between them.

The chain uses TRBV19 and TRBJ2-5; unclear D gene. V shed 1 base and J shed 1 base, with 7 bases lying between them. The CDR3 covers 14 residues. Germline CDR1 is LNHDA and CDR2 is SQIVND (reference sequence). The CDR3 protein is CASSIVPGQETQYF. CDR3 DNA: TGTGCCAGTAGTATAGTGCCCGGCCAAGAGACCCAGTACTTC.

The chain carries TRBV5-1 and TRBJ1-2; tentatively, D is TRBD1 (5 bases). The CDR3 is 15 amino acids. V was pared by 0 bases and J by 2 bases, with 11 bases between. Germline values: CDR1 SGHRS, CDR2 YFSETQ. CDR3 in amino acids: CASSLAGRENYGYTF. The DNA for the CDR3 is TGCGCCAGCAGCTTGGCAGGCAGGGAAAACTATGGCTACACCTTC.

V and J are TRBV11-3 and TRBJ2-2; TRBD1 matches 8 bases. The germline V gene has CDR1 SGHNT and CDR2 YENEEA. The CDR3 contains 15 residues. The J segment lost 2 bases and the V segment lost 5 bases, leaving 4 bases of the junction unmatched. This chain's CDR3 is CASSRDRSNTGELFF. CDR3 DNA: TGTGCCAGCAGCCGGGACAGGAGTAACACCGGGGAGCTGTTTTTT.

The chain carries TRBV20-1 and TRBJ1-1; no clear D gene. Trimming shortened V by 5 bases and J by 7 bases, and 11 bases separated the two germline ends. The CDR3 is made up of 11 amino acids. Germline V gene sequence: CDR1 DFQATT, CDR2 SNEGSKA (reference sequence). CDR3 nucleotides: TGCAGTGCTCCCCTTCAGAATGAAGCTTTCTTT. Protein: CSAPLQNEAFF.

The chain carries TRBV19 and TRBJ2-1; the match to TRBD1 covers 9 bases. The length of the CDR3 is 15 residues. In germline, CDR1 is LNHDA, CDR2 SQIVND (reference sequence). Trimming took 7 bases from V and 4 from J; bases not matched to a gene: 8. The DNA of the CDR3 is TGTGCCAGTATCCCCGGGACAGGGTTTTACAATGAGCAGTTCTTC. Translation gives CASIPGTGFYNEQFF.

The CDR3 DNA reads as TGTGCCAGCAGTACCCCTCGGAACTATGGCTACACCTTC. Translated, it gives CASSTPRNYGYTF. This chain joins TRBV6-5 and TRBJ1-2; D gene uncertain. The germline CDR1 and CDR2 sequences are MNHEY and SVGAGI. The CDR3 is 13 amino acids. V was shortened by 5 bases and J by 2 bases, with 9 bases between the two germline ends.